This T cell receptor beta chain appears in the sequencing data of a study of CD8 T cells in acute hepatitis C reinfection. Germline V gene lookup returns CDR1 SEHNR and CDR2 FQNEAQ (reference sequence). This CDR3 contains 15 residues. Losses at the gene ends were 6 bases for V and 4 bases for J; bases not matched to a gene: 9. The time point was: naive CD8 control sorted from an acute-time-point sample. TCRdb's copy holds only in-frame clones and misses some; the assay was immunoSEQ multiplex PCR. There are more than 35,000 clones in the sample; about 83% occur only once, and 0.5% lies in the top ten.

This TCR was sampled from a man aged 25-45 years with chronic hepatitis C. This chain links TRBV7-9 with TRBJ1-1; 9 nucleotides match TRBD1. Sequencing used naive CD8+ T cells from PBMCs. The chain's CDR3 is CASSRPGQGFTEAFF. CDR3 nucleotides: TGTGCCAGCAGTCGTCCGGGACAGGGATTCACTGAAGCTTTCTTT.